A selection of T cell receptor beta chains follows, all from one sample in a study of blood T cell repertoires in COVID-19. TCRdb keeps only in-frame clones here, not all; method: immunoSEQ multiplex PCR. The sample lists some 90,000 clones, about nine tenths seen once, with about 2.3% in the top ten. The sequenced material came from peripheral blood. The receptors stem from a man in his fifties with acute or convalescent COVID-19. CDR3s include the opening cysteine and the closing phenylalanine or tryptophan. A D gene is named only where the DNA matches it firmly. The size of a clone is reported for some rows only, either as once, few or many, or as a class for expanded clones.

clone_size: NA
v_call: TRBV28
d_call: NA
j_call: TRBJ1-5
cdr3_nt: TGTGCCAGCAGGCGGGCCCGTCTTAATAATCAGCCCCAGCATTTT
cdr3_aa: CASRRARLNNQPQHF

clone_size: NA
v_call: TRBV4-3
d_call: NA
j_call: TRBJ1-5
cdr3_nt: TGCGCCAGCAGCCACGAACGGGACAATCAGCCCCAGCATTTT
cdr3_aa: CASSHERDNQPQHF

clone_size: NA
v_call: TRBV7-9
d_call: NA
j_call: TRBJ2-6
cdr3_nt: TGTGCCAGCAGCCCCCCGCGGAACTCTGGGGCCAACGTCCTGACTTTC
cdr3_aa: CASSPPRNSGANVLTF

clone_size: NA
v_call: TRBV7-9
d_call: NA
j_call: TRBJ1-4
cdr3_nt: TGTGCCAGCAGCTTATCCCAGGGCCCTAATGAAAAACTGTTTTTT
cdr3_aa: CASSLSQGPNEKLFF

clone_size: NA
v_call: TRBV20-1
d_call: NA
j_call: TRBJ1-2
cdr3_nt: TGCAGTGCTCAGGGGTCGAATGGCTACACCTTC
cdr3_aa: CSAQGSNGYTF

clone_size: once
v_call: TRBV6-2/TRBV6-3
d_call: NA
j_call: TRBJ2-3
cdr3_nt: TGTGCCAGCAGCCCTCCACGGTATCACACAGATACGCAGTATTTT
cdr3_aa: CASSPPRYHTDTQYF

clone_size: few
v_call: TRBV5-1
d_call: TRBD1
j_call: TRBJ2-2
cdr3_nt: TGCGCCAGCAGCATTACAATAACAGGGGCCGGGGAGCTGTTTTTT
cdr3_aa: CASSITITGAGELFF

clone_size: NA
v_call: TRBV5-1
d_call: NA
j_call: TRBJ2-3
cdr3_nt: TGCGCCAGCAGCTTGGGGGGGGACAGAAACACAGATACGCAGTATTTT
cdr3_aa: CASSLGGDRNTDTQYF

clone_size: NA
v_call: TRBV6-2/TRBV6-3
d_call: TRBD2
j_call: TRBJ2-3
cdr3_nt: TGTGCCAGCAGTTCAGCGGGGGGGCGGACAGATACGCAGTATTTT
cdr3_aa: CASSSAGGRTDTQYF

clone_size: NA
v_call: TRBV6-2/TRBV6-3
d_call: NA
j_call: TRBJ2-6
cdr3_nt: TGTGCCAGCAGTTACGTCCAGGGGCGACAATCTGGGGCCAACGTCCTGACTTTC
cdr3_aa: CASSYVQGRQSGANVLTF

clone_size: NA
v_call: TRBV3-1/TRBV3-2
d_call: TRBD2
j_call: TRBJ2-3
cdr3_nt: TGTGCCAGCAGCCAAGATCAACTAGCGGGGGCAGATACGCAGTATTTT
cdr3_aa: CASSQDQLAGADTQYF

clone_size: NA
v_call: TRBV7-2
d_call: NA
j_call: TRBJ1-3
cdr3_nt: TGTGCCAGCAGCTCACAGGCCCTCTCTGGAAACACCATATATTTT
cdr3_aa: CASSSQALSGNTIYF

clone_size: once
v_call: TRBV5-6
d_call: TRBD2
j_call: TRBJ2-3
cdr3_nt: TGTGCCAGCAGCTTGGCCGGGACTAGCGGGGCACTCACAGATACGCAGTATTTT
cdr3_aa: CASSLAGTSGALTDTQYF

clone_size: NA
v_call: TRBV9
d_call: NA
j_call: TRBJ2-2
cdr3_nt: TGTGCCAGCAGCGTAGGAGTGATCGCGGGCACCGGGGAGCTGTTTTTT
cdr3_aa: CASSVGVIAGTGELFF

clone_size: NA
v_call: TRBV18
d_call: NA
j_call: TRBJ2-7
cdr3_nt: TGTGCCAGCTCACCTACCCCCGGGGAGCAGTACTTC
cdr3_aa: CASSPTPGEQYF

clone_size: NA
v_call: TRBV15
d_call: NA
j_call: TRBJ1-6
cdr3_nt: TGTGCCACGATCGCTGACAGGAGCTCCTATAATTCACCCCTCCACTTT
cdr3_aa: CATIADRSSYNSPLHF

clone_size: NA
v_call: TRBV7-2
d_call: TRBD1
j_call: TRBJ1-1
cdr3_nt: TGTGCCAGCACCAGGGACAGTTTCACTGAAGCTTTCTTT
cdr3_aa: CASTRDSFTEAFF